The rows below give T cell receptor beta chains drawn from one sample of a study of T cells after yellow fever vaccination. TCRdb called the 5' RACE reads again in MiXCR, with one record for every CDR3 protein. Of more than 300,000 distinct CDR3 sequences in the sample, 4% to 5.5% are singletons; the top ten hold approximately 19%. The sequencing here drew on PBMCs, taken 15 days after the yellow fever booster vaccination. Receptor source: a man younger than 30 who received the YFV17D yellow fever vaccine. Both conserved end residues are part of each CDR3. The order of the fields is V gene, clone size, D gene, J gene, CDR3 protein, CDR3 DNA. The D gene is left open where the match is weak. Clone size, where shown, is once, few, many, or a class for clones that have expanded.

>TRBV7-3|many|TRBD2|TRBJ2-1
CASSLSGGGAANEQFF
TGTGCCAGCAGCTTATCGGGCGGGGGGGCCGCCAATGAGCAGTTCTTC
>TRBV18|-|-|TRBJ1-5
CASLSGSGQPQHF
TGTGCCAGCCTCTCGGGGAGTGGGCAGCCCCAGCATTTT
>TRBV7-8|few|TRBD1|TRBJ1-5
CASSLDRVNQPQHF
TGTGCCAGCAGCTTGGACAGGGTCAATCAGCCCCAGCATTTT
>TRBV6-6|many|-|TRBJ2-3
CASSSQGLTDTQYF
TGTGCCAGCAGTTCTCAGGGCCTTACAGATACGCAGTATTTT
>TRBV29-1|many|-|TRBJ2-5
CSVELAPRTQYF
TGCAGCGTTGAGCTCGCACCGCGGACCCAGTACTTC
>TRBV10-3|many|TRBD2|TRBJ2-5
CAIRAGLAGEETQYF
TGTGCCATCAGGGCGGGACTAGCGGGGGAGGAGACCCAGTACTTC
>TRBV5-4|-|TRBD1|TRBJ2-7
CASSSLGMGTVNYEQYF
TGTGCCAGCAGCTCGTTGGGGATGGGGACAGTGAACTACGAGCAGTACTTC
>TRBV11-3|few|TRBD1|TRBJ2-3
CASSLDRRTDTQYF
TGTGCCAGCAGCCTGGACAGGCGCACAGATACGCAGTATTTT
>TRBV12-3/TRBV12-4|many|-|TRBJ2-2
CASSSPPGELFF
TGTGCCAGCAGTTCCCCCCCCGGGGAGCTGTTTTTT
>TRBV7-3|few|TRBD1|TRBJ2-2
CASSPGAGTGGTGELFF
TGTGCCAGCAGCCCCGGCGCCGGGACAGGGGGGACCGGGGAGCTGTTTTTT
>TRBV5-1|many|TRBD1|TRBJ1-2
CASSPTGDSYGYTF
TGCGCCAGCAGCCCGACAGGGGACTCCTATGGCTACACCTTC
>TRBV6-5|-|-|TRBJ1-6
CASSQSGSESPLHF
TGTGCCAGCAGCCAGTCGGGGAGTGAATCACCCCTCCACTTT
>TRBV5-1|-|-|TRBJ2-3
CASSSGGTGTDTQYF
TGCGCCAGCAGCTCTGGCGGGACAGGCACAGATACGCAGTATTTT
>TRBV6-1|-|TRBD1|TRBJ1-5
CATKRGQELNQPQHF
TGTGCCACCAAAAGGGGACAGGAGCTCAATCAGCCCCAGCATTTT
>TRBV12-3/TRBV12-4|-|TRBD2|TRBJ2-5
CASSLWLAGGPGGETQYF
TGTGCCAGCAGTTTATGGCTAGCGGGGGGCCCGGGTGGAGAGACCCAGTACTTC
>TRBV11-2|many|-|TRBJ2-5
CASSYYALTGGTQYF
TGTGCCAGCAGCTATTATGCGCTGACTGGGGGGACCCAGTACTTC
>TRBV19|many|-|TRBJ2-7
CASSIQATGLGVEQYF
TGTGCCAGTAGTATCCAGGCGACGGGGCTTGGGGTCGAGCAGTACTTC
>TRBV4-2|-|TRBD1|TRBJ1-2
CASSQAQTGGWGYTF
TGTGCCAGCAGCCAAGCTCAAACAGGGGGCTGGGGCTACACCTTC
>TRBV20-1|many|TRBD1|TRBJ1-2
CSASRDSNNYGYTF
TGCAGTGCGTCCCGGGACAGTAATAACTATGGCTACACCTTC
>TRBV10-3|-|TRBD2|TRBJ2-3
CAISESPSGGRDTDTQYF
TGTGCCATCAGTGAGTCTCCTAGCGGGGGCCGGGACACAGATACGCAGTATTTT
>TRBV11-2|many|-|TRBJ2-7
CASSFVRDSPYEQYF
TGTGCCAGCAGCTTCGTCCGCGACAGCCCCTACGAGCAGTACTTC
>TRBV4-3|few|-|TRBJ1-5
CASSQRARVDQPQHF
TGCGCCAGCAGCCAGAGGGCCAGGGTCGATCAGCCCCAGCATTTT
>TRBV5-6|-|-|TRBJ2-1
CASSLAGPPSYNEQFF
TGTGCCAGCAGCTTGGCCGGACCCCCATCCTACAATGAGCAGTTCTTC
>TRBV18|few|TRBD1|TRBJ2-7
CASSPRTGEEQYF
TGTGCCAGCTCACCACGTACAGGGGAGGAGCAGTACTTC
>TRBV24-1|-|-|TRBJ2-2
CATSDSAAAGFYTGELFF
TGTGCCACCAGTGATTCGGCAGCGGCGGGGTTTTACACCGGGGAGCTGTTTTTT
>TRBV7-2|few|-|TRBJ2-1
CASSPRRSSYNEQFF
TGTGCCAGCAGCCCAAGGAGGAGCTCCTACAATGAGCAGTTCTTC
>TRBV20-1|many|-|TRBJ2-7
CSARPGHSSYEQYF
TGCAGTGCCAGACCGGGACATTCCTCCTACGAGCAGTACTTC
>TRBV12-3/TRBV12-4|many|-|TRBJ1-1
CASSRSRGNTEAFF
TGTGCCAGCAGTAGATCTAGAGGGAACACTGAAGCTTTCTTT
>TRBV5-1|many|-|TRBJ2-3
CASATMESSTDTQYF
TGCGCCAGCGCCACCATGGAGTCTAGCACAGATACGCAGTATTTT
>TRBV7-9|many|-|TRBJ1-5
CASSFGWEDQPQHF
TGTGCCAGCAGCTTCGGTTGGGAGGATCAGCCCCAGCATTTT
>TRBV29-1|many|-|TRBJ1-2
CSVGAGTIYGYTF
TGCAGCGTTGGTGCAGGGACGATCTATGGCTACACCTTC
>TRBV6-2/TRBV6-3|many|TRBD2|TRBJ2-1
CASSLGRANFNEQFF
TGTGCCAGCAGTCTCGGGAGGGCCAATTTCAATGAGCAGTTCTTC
>TRBV15|few|-|TRBJ1-6
CATSRGYFRNSPLHF
TGTGCCACCAGCAGAGGATACTTTCGCAATTCACCCCTCCACTTT
>TRBV11-2|-|-|TRBJ2-7
CASSLQDSRSYEQYF
TGTGCCAGCAGCTTACAGGATTCCCGCTCCTACGAGCAGTACTTC
>TRBV12-3/TRBV12-4|many|-|TRBJ1-4
CASSGTRLEKLFF
TGTGCCAGCAGCGGGACTCGGCTTGAAAAACTGTTTTTT
>TRBV7-2|many|-|TRBJ2-1
CASSFGRVEQFF
TGTGCCAGCAGCTTCGGACGTGTGGAGCAGTTCTTC
>TRBV4-2|-|-|TRBJ2-3
CASSQGLGRTDTQYF
TGTGCCAGCAGCCAAGGACTAGGCCGCACAGATACGCAGTATTTT
>TRBV19|-|-|TRBJ2-5
CASSINSEETQYF
TGTGCCAGTAGTATAAACAGCGAAGAGACCCAGTACTTC
>TRBV12-3/TRBV12-4|many|TRBD2|TRBJ2-1
CASSHSGGGNEQFF
TGTGCCAGCAGTCATAGCGGGGGGGGTAATGAGCAGTTCTTC
>TRBV5-1|-|-|TRBJ2-7
CASTPGHFGEQYF
TGCGCCAGCACCCCGGGACATTTCGGTGAGCAGTACTTC
>TRBV29-1|many|-|TRBJ2-5
CSVTRDQETQYF
TGCAGCGTTACGAGGGACCAAGAGACCCAGTACTTC
>TRBV4-3|few|-|TRBJ2-1
CASSQGGPYNEQFF
TGCGCCAGCAGCCAAGGAGGGCCCTACAATGAGCAGTTCTTC
>TRBV20-1|few|-|TRBJ1-6
CSARPGMGYNSPLHF
TGCAGTGCTAGACCGGGGATGGGGTATAATTCACCCCTCCACTTT
>TRBV6-5|few|-|TRBJ1-2
CASSAGTSYGYTF
TGTGCCAGCAGTGCCGGGACCTCCTATGGCTACACCTTC
>TRBV12-3/TRBV12-4|many|TRBD1|TRBJ2-1
CASSVWTGDNEQFF
TGTGCCAGCAGTGTGTGGACAGGGGACAATGAGCAGTTCTTC
>TRBV4-2|many|-|TRBJ2-2
CASSQDSVTGELFF
TGTGCCAGCAGCCAAGATTCAGTCACCGGGGAGCTGTTTTTT
>TRBV7-9|few|-|TRBJ2-7
CASSRAGLRGEQYF
TGTGCCAGCAGCCGCGCAGGGTTACGGGGTGAGCAGTACTTC
>TRBV24-1|few|TRBD1|TRBJ2-2
CATSDSRDRSYTGELFF
TGTGCCACCAGTGACTCGCGGGACAGGTCGTACACCGGGGAGCTGTTTTTT
>TRBV20-1|-|-|TRBJ2-5
CSAGKSRGWQETQYF
TGCAGTGCTGGGAAAAGCCGAGGGTGGCAAGAGACCCAGTACTTC